The 24 T cell receptor beta chains presented below share a single source sample, sequenced in a study of blood T cells in healthy people across ages. PCR was performed a second time for roughly 7 to 11 cycles using a sample-barcoded 5' primer and a J-beta primer mix. MiXCR, run by TCRdb on the 5' RACE reads, gives a single entry per CDR3 protein. The sample consists of about 1.1 million distinct CDR3 sequences, more than 30% of them appearing once. Sequencing used blood. All receptors derive from a man between 18 and 35 years old in good health.

This chain uses TRBV20-1 with TRBJ2-5; D may be TRBD2 (6 bases). The CDR3 loop spans 14 amino acids. The V gene lost 3 bases and the J gene lost 2 bases, with 13 bases spanning the gap. Germline-derived CDR1 and CDR2 are DFQATT and SNEGSKA (reference sequence). In DNA form, the CDR3 reads TGCAGTGCTAGGGCCGGGACTTCTCAAGAGACCCAGTACTTC. Residues: CSARAGTSQETQYF.

In regard to this clonotype: A junction end diverges from the germline sequence, so it may reflect a read error. This CDR3 is CASSLEASGGWNEQFF. The CDR3 DNA reads as TGTGCTAGCAGCTTAGAAGCTAGCGGGGGTTGGAATGAGCAGTTCTTC. The chain carries TRBV7-7 and TRBJ2-1; TRBD2 matches 10 bases. The germline V gene encodes CDR1 SSHAT and CDR2 FNYEAQ (reference sequence). The CDR3 consists of 16 residues.

This sequence joins TRBV2 and TRBJ1-2, with D perhaps matching TRBD1 (5 bases). This CDR3 contains 15 residues. CDR1 is SNHLY and CDR2 is FYNNEI in the germline V gene. Trimming cost V 6 bases and J 2 bases, with 16 bases left between them. CDR3 coding DNA: TGTGCCAGCAGACGCTTCGACAGTCTCAACTATGGCTACACCTTC. Its protein product is CASRRFDSLNYGYTF.

This rearrangement joins TRBV3-1 to TRBJ2-2; D not certain. Deletions cut 0 bases from V and 0 bases from J, with 8 bases between. The length of the CDR3 is 16 residues. The germline V gene encodes CDR1 LGHDT and CDR2 YNNKEL (reference sequence). The CDR3 spells CASSQDRVTNTGELFF. CDR3 sequence (DNA): TGTGCCAGCAGCCAAGATCGGGTAACGAACACCGGGGAGCTGTTTTTT.

The chain combines TRBV4-1 with TRBJ1-5; D is possibly TRBD1 (5 bases). Germline V gene sequence: CDR1 MGHRA, CDR2 YSYEKL. CDR3 length equals 16 residues. V was cut by 0 bases and J by 11 bases, with 20 bases left in between. The CDR3 region has the DNA TGCGCCAGCAGCCAAGATCGGGACTCCTCGGGGCCATCCCAGCATTTT. Residues: CASSQDRDSSGPSQHF.

This clonotype was counted only a few times. V gene TRBV7-9 combines with J gene TRBJ1-2; 8 bases are shared with TRBD1. The CDR3 runs to 15 residues. Trimming at V came to 4 bases and at J to 0 bases, leaving 4 bases not matched to a gene. CDR1 is SEHNR, CDR2 FQNEAQ, per germline (reference sequence). The CDR3 loop reads CASSSGQGSNYGYTF. CDR3 DNA: TGTGCCAGCAGCTCAGGACAGGGCTCTAACTATGGCTACACCTTC.

Concerning this clonotype: Its ends do not fully match the called genes, so a read error is possible. The J gene is TRBJ2-1, the V gene TRBV7-7; D possibly matches TRBD1 or TRBD2 (6 bases each). Germline V gives CDR1 SSHAT, CDR2 FNYEAQ (reference sequence). The CDR3 spans 14 residues. The CDR3 DNA reads TGTGCTAGCAGCCGCGGGACACGCTACAATGAGCAGTTCTTC. Translation: CASSRGTRYNEQFF.

The rearrangement joins TRBV27 to TRBJ2-5; perhaps TRBD1 as D (6 bases). The V end was cut by 8 bases, the J end by 11 bases, with 21 bases between. Germline lookup yields CDR1 MNHEY and CDR2 SMNVEV (reference sequence). This CDR3 contains 13 residues. The CDR3 nucleotides read TGTGCCAGCGGGCGACAGGTACTGAGTGAGCAGTACTTC. Amino acids: CASGRQVLSEQYF.

This sequence joins TRBV12-5 and TRBJ2-1, with D tentatively TRBD1 (5 bases). Between the trimmed V and J ends, which lost 1 base and 12 bases, there was a span of 13 bases. The CDR3 has 13 amino acids. The germline V gene encodes CDR1 LGHNT and CDR2 FRNRAP. CDR3 bases: TGTGCTAGTGGTTTGGCGACAGACCCGGTGCAGTTCTTC. Amino acids: CASGLATDPVQFF.

This rearrangement joins TRBV25-1 to TRBJ2-2, with 7 positions matching TRBD2. Germline V gene sequence: CDR1 MGHDK, CDR2 SYGVNS. The junction had 2 bases not matched to a gene; V was cut back by 3 bases and J by 1 base. The CDR3 is 15 amino acids. DNA of the CDR3: TGTGCCAGCAGTGAGGGGGGGATGAACACCGGGGAGCTGTTTTTT. The encoded protein is CASSEGGMNTGELFF.

This clonotype was seen more than once but under ten times. The rearrangement links TRBV20-1 to TRBJ2-1; D is undetermined. Trimming took off 4 bases at V and 3 bases at J, with 7 bases between the two ends. The germline V gene encodes CDR1 DFQATT and CDR2 SNEGSKA (reference sequence). The CDR3 is 12 amino acids. The CDR3 spells CSAIPLYNEQFF. DNA of the CDR3: TGCAGTGCTATCCCCCTCTACAATGAGCAGTTCTTC.

The rearrangement uses TRBV7-9 and TRBJ2-3, with D uncertain. The V and J ends lost 5 bases and 1 base respectively, with 13 bases between them. Germline V CDR1 and CDR2: SEHNR, FQNEAQ (reference sequence). The CDR3 is made up of 15 amino acids. CDR3 in DNA: TGTGCCAGCAGCCAAAGAAAGGCCTGCACAGATACGCAGTATTTT. Encoded protein: CASSQRKACTDTQYF.

This clonotype was seen only a few times. The chain couples TRBV7-9 to TRBJ1-1, with D maybe TRBD1 (5 bases). The CDR3 is made up of 14 amino acids. Germline-derived CDR1 and CDR2 are SEHNR and FQNEAQ (reference sequence). V was clipped by 5 bases and J by 3 bases, with 13 bases between them. As DNA, the CDR3 is TGTGCCAGCAGCCCCAAGCAAGGGGACACTGAAGCTTTCTTT. It yields the protein CASSPKQGDTEAFF.

This clonotype was recorded a few times. The CDR3 spells CASSLIQPGVYGYTF. CDR3 in DNA: TGTGCCAGCAGTTTAATACAACCGGGGGTCTATGGCTACACCTTC. The chain carries TRBV6-5 and TRBJ1-2, with D possibly TRBD1 on 5 matching bases. V was pared by 4 bases and J by 4 bases, with 16 bases between. The CDR3 totals 15 residues. Germline assignment: CDR1 MNHEY and CDR2 SVGAGI.

V is TRBV4-3 and J is TRBJ1-2; a possible D gene is TRBD1 (5 bases). Germline CDR1 is LGHNA and CDR2 is YSLEER. Trimming removed 2 bases from V and 8 bases from J, with 15 bases in between. The CDR3 has 14 residues. The CDR3 loop is CASSQLTAQGGYTF. CDR3 nucleotide sequence: TGCGCCAGCAGCCAATTGACGGCTCAGGGAGGCTACACCTTC.

This clonotype came up a few times. The V call is TRBV2, the J call TRBJ1-1; TRBD1 aligns across 9 bases. Per the germline V gene, CDR1 is SNHLY and CDR2 is FYNNEI. V trimming: 7 bases; J trimming: 11 bases; junction bases outside the gene matches: 11. The CDR3 loop spans 13 amino acids. The CDR3 here is CASNLGQGMNAFF. CDR3 bases: TGTGCCAGCAACCTTGGACAGGGGATGAATGCTTTCTTT.

J is TRBJ2-2 and V is TRBV6-2 or TRBV6-3; perhaps TRBD2 as D (6 bases). This CDR3 has 16 amino acids. The V end was cut by 0 bases, the J end by 5 bases, with 13 bases between. Germline V gene lookup returns CDR1 MNHEY and CDR2 SVGEGT. The DNA of the CDR3 is TGTGCCAGCAGTTACTCGAGGGCTAGCGAGACCGGGGAGCTGTTTTTT. Translating gives CASSYSRASETGELFF.

This chain joins TRBV20-1 and TRBJ1-2; D remains unclear. The CDR3 runs to 14 residues. In germline, CDR1 is DFQATT, CDR2 SNEGSKA (reference sequence). Trimming pared 2 bases from V and 6 bases from J, leaving 16 bases between. CDR3 protein: CSARPPEDPNGYTF. The CDR3 coding sequence is TGCAGTGCTAGACCCCCCGAGGACCCGAATGGCTACACCTTC.

The chain carries TRBV18 and TRBJ1-4, with 8 positions matching TRBD1. J gave up 3 bases and V 5 bases, and 5 bases lay outside the gene matches. In germline, CDR1 is KGHSH, CDR2 LQKENI. The CDR3 runs 15 residues. The DNA of the CDR3 is TGTGCCAGCTCATCCAGGGGGCCCGCTAATGAAAAACTGTTTTTT. Translation: CASSSRGPANEKLFF.

The CDR3 loop is CASSDPKDYQETQYF. DNA of the CDR3: TGTGCCAGCAGTGACCCTAAGGACTACCAAGAGACCCAGTACTTC. The V gene is TRBV25-1, the J gene TRBJ2-5; D might be TRBD2 (5 bases). The germline V gene encodes CDR1 MGHDK and CDR2 SYGVNS. The CDR3 is 15 residues long. Trimming stripped 3 bases from V and 0 bases from J, with 11 bases between.

This sequence joins TRBV10-3 and TRBJ2-3; a possible D gene is TRBD2 (6 bases). This CDR3 has 15 amino acids. Germline V gene lookup returns CDR1 ENHRY and CDR2 SYGVKD. Between the trimmed V and J ends, which lost 5 bases and 0 bases, there was a span of 12 bases. CDR3 coding DNA: TGTGCCATCAGTTTAGGGGACTCTAGCACAGATACGCAGTATTTT. The encoded protein is CAISLGDSSTDTQYF.

The rearrangement joins TRBV12-3 or TRBV12-4 to TRBJ1-6; unclear D gene. The CDR3 has 16 residues. With 5 bases removed from V and 0 bases from J, the gap between germline ends came to 11 bases. Written as DNA, the CDR3 is TGTGCCAGCAGTCACGTGGGGAGCTCCTATAATTCACCCCTCCACTTT. Its translation: CASSHVGSSYNSPLHF.

This sequence joins TRBV2 and TRBJ1-2, with 7 bases lining up with TRBD1. This CDR3 comprises 14 residues. Germline values: CDR1 SNHLY, CDR2 FYNNEI. J gave up 4 bases and V 5 bases, and 7 bases lay outside the gene matches. Here the CDR3 DNA reads TGTGCCAGCAGTCCGGAGGGGGCGTCCTATGGCTACACCTTC. Its protein product is CASSPEGASYGYTF.

The chain links TRBV6-2 or TRBV6-3 to TRBJ2-5; 9 bases are shared with TRBD2. V trimming: 6 bases; J trimming: 11 bases; junction bases outside the gene matches: 7. In germline, CDR1 is MNHEY, CDR2 SVGEGT. CDR3 length: 12 amino acids. The CDR3 DNA is TGTGCCAGCAGGCGGACTAGCGATGAGCAGTACTTC. Translation: CASRRTSDEQYF.